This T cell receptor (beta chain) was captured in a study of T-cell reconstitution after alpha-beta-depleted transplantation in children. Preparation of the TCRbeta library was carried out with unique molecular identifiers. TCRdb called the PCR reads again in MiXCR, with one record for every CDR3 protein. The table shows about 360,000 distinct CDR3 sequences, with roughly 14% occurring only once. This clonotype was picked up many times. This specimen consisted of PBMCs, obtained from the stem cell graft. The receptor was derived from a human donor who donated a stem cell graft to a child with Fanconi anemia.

The CDR3 loop is CASSLVVPLGTDTQYF. Written as DNA, the CDR3 is TGTGCCAGCAGCTTAGTAGTCCCCTTAGGTACAGATACGCAGTATTTT. The V and J genes are TRBV7-8 and TRBJ2-3; D is undetermined. Trimming left V 1 base short and J 3 bases short, with 14 bases between. CDR1 and CDR2 (germline): SGHVS, FQNEAQ. The CDR3 totals 16 residues.